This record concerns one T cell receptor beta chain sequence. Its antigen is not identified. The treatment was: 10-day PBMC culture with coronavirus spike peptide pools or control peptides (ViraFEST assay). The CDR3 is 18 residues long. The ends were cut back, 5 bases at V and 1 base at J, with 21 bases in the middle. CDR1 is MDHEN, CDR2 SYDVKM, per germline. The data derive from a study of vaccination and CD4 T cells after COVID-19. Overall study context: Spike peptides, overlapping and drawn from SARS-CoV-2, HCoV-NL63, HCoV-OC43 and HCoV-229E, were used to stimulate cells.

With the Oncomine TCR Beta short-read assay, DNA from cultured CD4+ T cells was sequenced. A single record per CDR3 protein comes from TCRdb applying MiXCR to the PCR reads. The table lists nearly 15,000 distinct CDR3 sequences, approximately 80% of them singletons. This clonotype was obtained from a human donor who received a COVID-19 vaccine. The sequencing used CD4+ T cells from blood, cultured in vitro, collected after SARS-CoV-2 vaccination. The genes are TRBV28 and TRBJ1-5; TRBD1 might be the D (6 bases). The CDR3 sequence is CASSPWPRTDNSNQPQHF. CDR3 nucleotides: TGTGCCAGCAGTCCCTGGCCTAGGACAGACAACAGCAATCAGCCCCAGCATTTT. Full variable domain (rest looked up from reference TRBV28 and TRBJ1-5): DVKVTQSSRYLVKRTGEKVFLECVQDMDHENMFWYRQDPGLGLRLIYFSYDVKMKEKGDIPEGYSVSREKKERFSLILESASTNQTSMYLCASSPWPRTDNSNQPQHFGDGTRLSIL.